The clone carrying this TCR beta chain appeared a few times. The antigen remains unidentified. The use of a sample-barcoded 5' primer and a J-beta primer mix characterized a second PCR of roughly 7 to 11 cycles. Via MiXCR, TCRdb re-called the 5' RACE reads, giving one row per CDR3 protein. The sample shows about 290,000 distinct CDR3 sequences, around 30% of them seen only once. Germline loops: CDR1 SGHDT, CDR2 YYEEEE. The V end lost 0 bases, the J end lost 8 bases, and 12 bases lay between the germline ends. This CDR3 has 14 residues. The sample originates from a study of blood T cells in healthy people across ages. The wider study: There was about one barcoded beta molecule captured by template switching per two T cells. Study-wide points: Because sorting was not performed, PBMCs prevented conclusive naive versus antigen-experienced comparison.

Isolation of PBMCs gave at least 6 million cells per sample. Per individual sample, total RNA of at least 6 micrograms was extracted. This clonotype was obtained from a woman between 65 and 79 years old in good health. V gene TRBV5-6 combines with J gene TRBJ2-4, with a weak D call TRBD1 (6 bases). Sequenced sample: blood. DNA for the CDR3: TGTGCCAGCAGCTTGGTCAGCAGGGGATACATTCAGTACTTC. Translating it yields CASSLVSRGYIQYF.